The rows below give T cell receptor beta chains drawn from one sample of a study of radiotherapy plus CTLA-4 blockade in lung cancer. Sequenced by immunoSEQ multiplex PCR; TCRdb stores in-frame clones only, minus some. This sample yields 35,000 to 45,000 clones, of which over 60% are seen a single time; 2.6% belongs to the top ten. Source: peripheral blood, taken from a patient treated with radiotherapy plus ipilimumab. These TCRs come from a human donor with non-small cell lung cancer whose response to radiotherapy plus ipilimumab could not be evaluated. CDR3s include the opening cysteine and the closing phenylalanine or tryptophan. D genes are given only for firm matches. Size is omitted from some rows. Given values are once, few, many or a class for expanded clones.

V gene: TRBV28; D gene: TRBD1; clone size: NA; J gene: TRBJ2-7; CDR3 protein: CASSLPTGQAYEQYF; CDR3 DNA: TGTGCCAGCAGTCTCCCCACGGGACAGGCCTACGAGCAGTACTTC
V gene: TRBV2; D gene: NA; clone size: NA; J gene: TRBJ2-2; CDR3 protein: CASSVSRELFF; CDR3 DNA: TGTGCCAGCAGCGTTAGTAGGGAGCTGTTTTTT
V gene: TRBV7-9; D gene: NA; clone size: NA; J gene: TRBJ2-1; CDR3 protein: CASIDRSSYNEQFF; CDR3 DNA: TGTGCCAGCATCGACAGGAGCTCCTACAATGAGCAGTTCTTC
V gene: TRBV1; D gene: NA; clone size: once; J gene: TRBJ1-2; CDR3 protein: CTSSLSTPNYGYTF; CDR3 DNA: TGCACCAGCAGCCTTTCGACACCAAACTATGGCTACACCTTC
V gene: TRBV7-2; D gene: TRBD2; clone size: NA; J gene: TRBJ2-2; CDR3 protein: CASSLRTRENTGELFF; CDR3 DNA: TGTGCCAGCAGCTTGAGGACTAGGGAGAACACCGGGGAGCTGTTTTTT
V gene: TRBV9; D gene: NA; clone size: once; J gene: TRBJ1-2; CDR3 protein: CASSVDRNYGYTF; CDR3 DNA: TGTGCCAGCAGCGTAGATCGGAACTATGGCTACACCTTC
V gene: TRBV6-5; D gene: TRBD2; clone size: once; J gene: TRBJ2-7; CDR3 protein: CASSLSGGSSYEQYF; CDR3 DNA: TGTGCCAGCAGTTTGTCGGGGGGTAGCTCCTACGAGCAGTACTTC
V gene: TRBV7-2; D gene: TRBD2; clone size: once; J gene: TRBJ2-5; CDR3 protein: CASSFGLAGLQETQYF; CDR3 DNA: TGTGCCAGCAGCTTCGGACTAGCGGGGCTCCAAGAGACCCAGTACTTC
V gene: TRBV28; D gene: TRBD1; clone size: NA; J gene: TRBJ1-5; CDR3 protein: CASRIEQGARNQPQHF; CDR3 DNA: TGTGCCAGCAGGATCGAACAGGGGGCGCGGAATCAGCCCCAGCATTTT
V gene: TRBV9; D gene: TRBD1; clone size: few; J gene: TRBJ2-7; CDR3 protein: CASSALGTGIYEQYF; CDR3 DNA: TGTGCCAGCAGCGCCCTAGGGACAGGGATATACGAGCAGTACTTC
V gene: TRBV7-9; D gene: NA; clone size: few; J gene: TRBJ1-5; CDR3 protein: CASSLGQSNSNQPQHF; CDR3 DNA: TGTGCCAGCAGCTTAGGACAGAGTAATAGCAATCAGCCCCAGCATTTT
V gene: TRBV5-1; D gene: NA; clone size: NA; J gene: TRBJ2-7; CDR3 protein: CASSLASSTEYEQYF; CDR3 DNA: TGCGCCAGCAGCTTGGCTTCGTCAACAGAATACGAGCAGTACTTC
V gene: TRBV7-9; D gene: TRBD1; clone size: NA; J gene: TRBJ1-2; CDR3 protein: CASSLETGILGYTF; CDR3 DNA: TGTGCCAGCAGCTTAGAGACAGGGATCTTAGGCTACACCTTC
V gene: TRBV4-3; D gene: NA; clone size: few; J gene: TRBJ1-3; CDR3 protein: CASSQAVPSGNTIYF; CDR3 DNA: TGCGCCAGCAGCCAAGCGGTTCCCTCTGGAAACACCATATATTTT
V gene: TRBV30; D gene: TRBD1; clone size: once; J gene: TRBJ1-1; CDR3 protein: CAWSRGPNTEAFF; CDR3 DNA: TGTGCCTGGAGTAGGGGGCCGAACACTGAAGCTTTCTTT
V gene: TRBV27; D gene: NA; clone size: NA; J gene: TRBJ1-4; CDR3 protein: CASRGVGATNEKLFF; CDR3 DNA: TGTGCCAGCAGAGGCGTGGGGGCGACTAATGAAAAACTGTTTTTT
V gene: TRBV7-9; D gene: NA; clone size: few; J gene: TRBJ1-1; CDR3 protein: CASSLRGGRAEAFF; CDR3 DNA: TGTGCCAGCAGCTTGCGGGGGGGCAGGGCTGAAGCTTTCTTT
V gene: TRBV7-3; D gene: NA; clone size: NA; J gene: TRBJ2-3; CDR3 protein: CASSLIAAEGADTQYF; CDR3 DNA: TGTGCCAGCAGCCTAATAGCGGCGGAGGGCGCAGATACGCAGTATTTT
V gene: TRBV30; D gene: TRBD1; clone size: NA; J gene: TRBJ1-6; CDR3 protein: CAWKQGSAWDNSPLHF; CDR3 DNA: TGTGCCTGGAAACAGGGGTCAGCGTGGGATAATTCACCCCTCCACTTT
V gene: TRBV19; D gene: TRBD1; clone size: NA; J gene: TRBJ1-5; CDR3 protein: CASSPGQGVQPQHF; CDR3 DNA: TGTGCCAGTAGCCCCGGACAGGGAGTCCAGCCCCAGCATTTT
V gene: TRBV7-2; D gene: NA; clone size: NA; J gene: TRBJ2-2; CDR3 protein: CASSLARLTGELFF; CDR3 DNA: TGTGCCAGCAGCTTAGCGCGGCTTACCGGGGAGCTGTTTTTT
V gene: TRBV28; D gene: NA; clone size: NA; J gene: TRBJ1-1; CDR3 protein: CASNRRRGITEAFF; CDR3 DNA: TGTGCCAGCAATCGACGAAGGGGAATCACTGAAGCTTTCTTT
V gene: TRBV7-3; D gene: TRBD2; clone size: once; J gene: TRBJ2-3; CDR3 protein: CASSMSGGAFDTQYF; CDR3 DNA: TGTGCCAGCAGCATGAGCGGGGGGGCCTTTGATACGCAGTATTTT
V gene: TRBV9; D gene: TRBD2; clone size: once; J gene: TRBJ2-1; CDR3 protein: CASSWGGFEQFF; CDR3 DNA: TGTGCCAGCAGTTGGGGGGGGTTTGAGCAGTTCTTC
V gene: TRBV11-2; D gene: TRBD1; clone size: NA; J gene: TRBJ1-2; CDR3 protein: CASSSLFRTGNNYGYTF; CDR3 DNA: TGTGCCAGCAGTTCCCTTTTCCGGACAGGAAATAACTATGGCTACACCTTC
V gene: TRBV9; D gene: TRBD1; clone size: NA; J gene: TRBJ2-5; CDR3 protein: CASSVGTGQETQYF; CDR3 DNA: TGTGCCAGCAGCGTAGGGACAGGCCAAGAGACCCAGTACTTC
V gene: TRBV7-2; D gene: TRBD2; clone size: once; J gene: TRBJ2-5; CDR3 protein: CASSAQTGASGGPQGTQYF; CDR3 DNA: TGTGCCAGCAGCGCCCAGACAGGGGCTAGCGGGGGCCCACAAGGAACCCAGTACTTC
V gene: TRBV28; D gene: NA; clone size: NA; J gene: TRBJ1-1; CDR3 protein: CASTPLRGTTTEAFF; CDR3 DNA: TGTGCCAGCACACCCTTGCGAGGCACAACCACTGAAGCTTTCTTT
V gene: TRBV7-3; D gene: NA; clone size: NA; J gene: TRBJ2-4; CDR3 protein: CASSNEGGGSNIQYF; CDR3 DNA: TGTGCCAGCAGCAATGAGGGGGGGGGATCAAACATTCAGTACTTC
V gene: TRBV4-2; D gene: NA; clone size: NA; J gene: TRBJ1-3; CDR3 protein: CASSQEWLRGSGNTIYF; CDR3 DNA: TGTGCCAGCAGCCAAGAGTGGTTAAGGGGCTCTGGAAACACCATATATTTT
V gene: TRBV18; D gene: TRBD2; clone size: NA; J gene: TRBJ2-3; CDR3 protein: CASTLGAGGTDTQYF; CDR3 DNA: TGTGCCAGCACCCTCGGCGCGGGAGGTACAGATACGCAGTATTTT
V gene: TRBV28; D gene: TRBD1; clone size: NA; J gene: TRBJ2-2; CDR3 protein: CASRPRTGAISLTGELFF; CDR3 DNA: TGTGCCAGCAGGCCTCGGACAGGGGCCATTTCTCTCACCGGGGAGCTGTTTTTT
V gene: TRBV9; D gene: TRBD2; clone size: NA; J gene: TRBJ2-7; CDR3 protein: CASSANLAGAEQYF; CDR3 DNA: TGTGCCAGCAGCGCGAATCTAGCGGGGGCCGAGCAGTACTTC
V gene: TRBV30; D gene: TRBD2; clone size: NA; J gene: TRBJ2-1; CDR3 protein: CAWTMVTSGGAQEQFF; CDR3 DNA: TGTGCCTGGACGATGGTGACTAGCGGGGGGGCACAAGAGCAGTTCTTC
V gene: TRBV7-9; D gene: NA; clone size: few; J gene: TRBJ1-2; CDR3 protein: CASSLGRAGRENYGYTF; CDR3 DNA: TGTGCCAGCAGCTTAGGGAGGGCCGGCCGGGAAAACTATGGCTACACCTTC
V gene: TRBV7-2; D gene: NA; clone size: NA; J gene: TRBJ1-5; CDR3 protein: CASSSLRLAISNQPQHF; CDR3 DNA: TGTGCCAGCAGCTCCCTTCGACTCGCTATTAGCAATCAGCCCCAGCATTTT
V gene: TRBV7-9; D gene: NA; clone size: NA; J gene: TRBJ2-7; CDR3 protein: CASSLPAGGKYEQYF; CDR3 DNA: TGTGCCAGCAGCTTACCGGCAGGGGGGAAGTACGAGCAGTACTTC
V gene: TRBV18; D gene: NA; clone size: NA; J gene: TRBJ2-2; CDR3 protein: CASSPLGLTGELFF; CDR3 DNA: TGTGCCAGCTCACCACTGGGGCTCACCGGGGAGCTGTTTTTT
V gene: TRBV19; D gene: TRBD1; clone size: NA; J gene: TRBJ1-2; CDR3 protein: CASSIHRGQDGYTF; CDR3 DNA: TGTGCCAGTAGTATCCACAGGGGGCAGGATGGCTACACCTTC
V gene: TRBV2; D gene: NA; clone size: few; J gene: TRBJ1-4; CDR3 protein: CASLPQREFWFSGDEKLFF; CDR3 DNA: TGTGCCAGCTTGCCCCAGCGGGAGTTTTGGTTCTCGGGGGATGAAAAACTGTTTTTT
V gene: TRBV28; D gene: NA; clone size: NA; J gene: TRBJ2-2; CDR3 protein: CASSPPLRYTGELFF; CDR3 DNA: TGTGCCAGCAGTCCACCCCTCCGGTACACCGGGGAGCTGTTTTTT
V gene: TRBV9; D gene: NA; clone size: medium-sized; J gene: TRBJ1-2; CDR3 protein: CASSVGPRLANYGYTF; CDR3 DNA: TGTGCCAGCAGCGTAGGTCCACGCCTAGCTAACTATGGCTACACCTTC